This TCR beta chain was found in a study of identical twins. TCRdb reanalysed the 5' RACE reads using MiXCR and keeps one entry per CDR3 protein. In the table there are 500,000 to 700,000 distinct CDR3 sequences, around 7.4% of which are singletons. Whole-study results and caveats: The study based its conclusions on cross-sectional statistical analysis and did not follow the same donors.

About this clonotype itself: Its antigen is unknown.

This sample was also put to use in a study of yellow fever vaccine responses in identical twins.

The clonotype was recovered from a woman aged 18 to 35 in good health. Source material: PBMCs.

CDR3: CASRPKYQETQYF. CDR3 DNA sequence: TGTGCCAGCAGGCCAAAGTACCAAGAGACCCAGTACTTC. This chain uses TRBV6-1 with TRBJ2-5; no clear D gene. The germline gives CDR1 MNHNS, CDR2 SASEGT. Trimming stripped 6 bases from V and 0 bases from J, with 8 bases between. This CDR3 is 13 amino acids long.